This T cell receptor (beta chain) was sequenced in a study of shared clonotypes between healthy human individuals. A word on this clone: The identical CDR3 is also encoded by other nucleotide sequences in the sample.

Only in-frame clones appear in the TCRdb table, and some are missing; sequencing was by immunoSEQ multiplex PCR. This table holds millions of clones, approximately 94% found once. As defined, naive CD8 cells were CD45RO-negative and positively selected for CCR7, with terminally differentiated effector memory CD45RA+ cells excluded. Per the germline V gene, CDR1 is SGDLS and CDR2 is YYNGEE. Between the trimmed V and J ends, which lost 0 bases and 4 bases, there was a span of 8 bases. The CDR3 contains 14 residues. The chain joins TRBV9 to TRBJ2-1; the D gene is possibly TRBD1 (5 bases). The sequence was obtained from a young man in good health. Some clones in this sample may be carry-over from other donors' samples. The source material was naive CD8+ T cells from PBMCs. Here the CDR3 DNA reads TGTGCCAGCAGCGTAGGGACATCTTACAATGAGCAGTTCTTC. It codes for CASSVGTSYNEQFF.